These 27 T cell receptor beta chains originate from one sample sequenced in a study of cytomegalovirus exposure and HLA in healthy donors (dated 2017 in TCRdb). Library preparation used the immunoSEQ multiplex PCR assay. The multiplex PCR relied on a mix of 60 forward primers for TCR Vbeta segments and 13 reverse primers for TCR Jbeta segments. As stored in TCRdb, this immuneACCESS dataset retains in-frame rearrangements with V and J assigned. A fraction of the clones does not appear; measured against another copy, unresolved V genes explain less than half of the discrepancy, and the remainder lacks a known reason. The sample table lists tens of thousands of clones, 70% to 80% of them with a count of one. The top ten hold roughly 3.3% of the sample. Sequenced: PBMCs. These TCRs come from a woman in her 40s in good health and CMV-seropositive.

Comment on this clone: At one end, the junction sequence differs from germline, possibly due to a read error. The V gene is TRBV5-1, the J gene TRBJ2-5; 7 nucleotides line up with TRBD1. CDR1 and CDR2 from the germline V gene are SGHRS and YFSETQ. This CDR3 is 16 amino acids long. CDR3 sequence (DNA): TGCGCCAGCAGCGTTAACAGGGGTTTGAGCCAAGAGACCCAATACTTC. It translates to CASSVNRGLSQETQYF.

V usage is TRBV21-1 and J usage is TRBJ1-3; the DNA was not compared with TRBD1, the D call given in the table. TRBV21-1 is marked as a pseudogene. The CDR3 has 15 residues. The CDR3 region is CASSKIRAYGNTIYF. The CDR3 nucleotides read TGTGCCAGCAGCAAAATCAGGGCATATGGAAACACCATATATTTT.

This chain uses TRBV7-2 with TRBJ1-2, with TRBD1 as a possible D gene (5 bases). Trimming left V 10 bases short and J 2 bases short, with 14 bases between. CDR3 length: 13 amino acids. Germline V lookup: CDR1 SGHTA, CDR2 FQGNSA. The CDR3 reads CATGGAANYGYTF. As DNA, the CDR3 is TGTGCCACTGGTGGGGCGGCCAACTATGGCTACACCTTC.

The chain employs TRBV11-3 and TRBJ2-1; 11 nucleotides align to TRBD1. The CDR3 spans 15 residues. Unmatched junction bases numbered 8, after V lost 10 bases and J lost 3 bases. Germline CDR1 is SGHNT and CDR2 is YENEEA. CDR3 protein: CATDAGTGGYNEQFF. Written as DNA, the CDR3 is TGTGCCACCGACGCCGGGACAGGGGGCTACAATGAGCAGTTCTTC.

This sequence joins TRBV7-3 and TRBJ1-3; D gene uncertain. The CDR3 sequence is 14 residues long. V lost 5 bases and J 0 bases, leaving 8 bases between the germline ends. CDR1 and CDR2 from the germline V gene are SGHTA and FQGTGA. The CDR3 DNA reads as TGTGCCAGCAGCCCCACGAGCTCTGGAAACACCATATATTTT. Amino acid sequence: CASSPTSSGNTIYF.

This chain connects TRBV2 to TRBJ1-6; D is unresolved. The V end was cut by 3 bases, the J end by 2 bases, with 8 bases between. This CDR3 spans 15 amino acids. Germline V gene lookup returns CDR1 SNHLY and CDR2 FYNNEI. DNA of the CDR3: TGTGCCAGCAGTGACCTCAGTGCCTATAATTCACCCCTCCACTTT. Translated: CASSDLSAYNSPLHF.

The V call is TRBV6-5, the J call TRBJ1-2; D possibly corresponds to TRBD1 (5 bases). With 6 bases removed from V and 0 bases from J, the gap between germline ends came to 11 bases. CDR3 length: 14 amino acids. The germline V gene encodes CDR1 MNHEY and CDR2 SVGAGI. The CDR3 sequence is CASRLDKANYGYTF. CDR3 in DNA: TGTGCCAGCAGATTGGACAAGGCTAACTATGGCTACACCTTC.

The J gene is TRBJ1-2, the V gene TRBV5-1; 8 nucleotides agree with TRBD1. The CDR3 contains 14 residues. The V gene end was trimmed by 5 bases and the J gene end by 3 bases; junction bases not matched to a gene: 6. Germline assignment: CDR1 SGHRS and CDR2 YFSETQ. CDR3: CASRWAGGDYGYTF. CDR3 DNA: TGCGCCAGCAGATGGGCAGGGGGCGACTATGGCTACACCTTC.

CDR3 amino acids: CATNGQGSPNEKLFF. In DNA form, the CDR3 reads TGTGCCACCAACGGACAGGGTTCACCTAATGAAAAACTGTTTTTT. The chain carries TRBV19 and TRBJ1-4; 8 bases map to TRBD1. Germline V lookup: CDR1 LNHDA, CDR2 SQIVND (reference sequence). The CDR3 length is 15 residues. J lost 3 bases, V lost 10 bases, and 10 bases had no gene match.

The chain combines TRBV15 with TRBJ2-3; unclear D gene. V lost 0 bases and J lost 4, with 2 bases in between. This CDR3 is built from 12 residues. Germline CDR1 LNHNV, CDR2 YYDKDF (reference sequence). CDR3 in amino acids: CATSRDSDTQYF. CDR3 DNA sequence: TGTGCCACCAGCAGAGACTCAGATACGCAGTATTTT.

The chain joins TRBV4-1 to TRBJ1-5; 10 bases are shared with TRBD1. Unmatched junction bases numbered 12, after V lost 2 bases and J lost 2 bases. Germline V CDR1 and CDR2: MGHRA, YSYEKL. The CDR3 spans 19 residues. DNA of the CDR3: TGCGCCAGCAGCCAAAGAACGGACAGGGGGATCCCTGGCAATCAGCCCCAGCATTTT. Protein: CASSQRTDRGIPGNQPQHF.

This chain joins TRBV25-1 and TRBJ2-6; D gene unclear. Germline V gene lookup returns CDR1 MGHDK and CDR2 SYGVNS. This CDR3 is built from 13 residues. The V end lost 8 bases, the J end lost 0 bases, and 5 bases lay between the germline ends. The CDR3 sequence is CASQNSGANVLTF. The DNA of the CDR3 is TGTGCCAGCCAAAACTCTGGGGCCAACGTCCTGACTTTC.

The J gene is TRBJ1-2, the V gene TRBV5-4, with TRBD1 matching over 10 bases. Germline V gives CDR1 SGHNT, CDR2 YYREEE (reference sequence). The junction had 4 bases not matched to a gene; V was cut back by 3 bases and J by 5 bases. The CDR3 sequence is 14 residues long. The CDR3 DNA reads as TGTGCCAGCAGCTATCCGGGACAGGGGTATGGCTACACCTTC. Translation gives CASSYPGQGYGYTF.

This chain connects TRBV18 to TRBJ2-5; TRBD2 is a possible D gene (5 bases). V shed 3 bases and J shed 5 bases, with 10 bases lying between them. Germline V gene data show CDR1 as KGHSH and CDR2 as LQKENI. This CDR3 has 13 residues. The CDR3 is CASSPGVGETQYF. The CDR3 region has the DNA TGTGCCAGCTCACCGGGAGTGGGGGAGACCCAGTACTTC.

This sequence joins TRBV4-1 and TRBJ1-4; 8 nucleotides agree with TRBD1. There are 15 residues in the CDR3. V was pared by 5 bases and J by 6 bases, with 8 bases of the junction left unmatched. The V gene's germline CDR1 is MGHRA and CDR2 YSYEKL. The CDR3 sequence: CASSGTGQGDEKLFF. CDR3 DNA sequence: TGCGCCAGCAGCGGCACAGGACAGGGAGATGAAAAACTGTTTTTT.

The genes are TRBV4-1 and TRBJ2-3; the match to TRBD1 covers 8 bases. Germline V CDR1 and CDR2: MGHRA, YSYEKL. This CDR3 contains 16 residues. J was trimmed by 4 bases and V by 3 bases; bases with no gene match: 9. The CDR3 bases are TGCGCCAGCAGCCAGTCCAGGGGGCGGACCCCAGATACGCAGTATTTT. Its protein is CASSQSRGRTPDTQYF.

The chain couples TRBV5-6 to TRBJ2-3; D is perhaps TRBD2 (5 bases). Trimming removed 2 bases at V and 4 bases at J, with 11 bases between. The germline V gene has CDR1 SGHDT and CDR2 YYEEEE. The CDR3 runs 14 residues. The CDR3 here is CASSFSASADTQYF. The DNA of the CDR3 is TGTGCCAGCAGCTTTAGCGCATCGGCAGATACGCAGTATTTT.

The chain has TRBV19 and TRBJ1-2, with TRBD1 as a possible D gene (6 bases). The CDR3 covers 14 residues. Trimming shortened V by 5 bases and J by 7 bases, and 17 bases separated the two germline ends. CDR1 and CDR2 (germline): LNHDA, SQIVND (reference sequence). CDR3 loop: CASSSLGGLFGYTF. DNA of the CDR3: TGTGCCAGTAGTTCGCTGGGGGGGCTGTTTGGCTACACCTTC. Supplemented by reference TRBV19 and TRBJ1-2, the full variable domain reads DGGITQSPKYLFRKEGQNVTLSCEQNLNHDAMYWYRQDPGQGLRLIYYSQIVNDFQKGDIAEGYSVSREKKESFPLTVTSAQKNPTAFYLCASSSLGGLFGYTFGSGTRLTVV.

This chain joins TRBV27 and TRBJ2-2, with D perhaps matching TRBD2 (6 bases). The CDR3 spans 14 residues. Deletions cut 5 bases from V and 2 bases from J, with 9 bases between. The germline CDR1 and CDR2 sequences are MNHEY and SMNVEV (reference sequence). The CDR3 protein is CASSPGLNTGELFF. The CDR3 DNA is TGTGCCAGCAGTCCGGGACTTAACACCGGGGAGCTGTTTTTT.

This clone was observed a single time. The V gene is TRBV7-9, the J gene TRBJ1-1; unclear D gene. CDR1 and CDR2 (germline): SEHNR, FQNEAQ (reference sequence). Between the trimmed V and J ends, which lost 10 bases and 4 bases, there was a span of 10 bases. CDR3 length: 11 amino acids. CDR3 nucleotides: TGTGCCACCCTTAGTGGCACTGAAGCTTTCTTT. Its protein is CATLSGTEAFF.

This chain's CDR3 is CASSFSGLAGGPGAKNIQYF. In DNA, the CDR3 is TGTGCCAGCAGTTTCTCCGGACTAGCGGGGGGGCCGGGAGCCAAAAACATTCAGTACTTC. V gene TRBV27 combines with J gene TRBJ2-4; TRBD2 agrees at 15 bases. Germline-derived CDR1 and CDR2 are MNHEY and SMNVEV (reference sequence). The trim removed 3 bases at V and 0 bases at J, leaving 9 bases unmatched. The CDR3 length is 20 residues.

The V and J genes are TRBV2 and TRBJ2-5, with D perhaps TRBD1 (6 bases). Germline CDR1 and CDR2: SNHLY and FYNNEI. V was shortened by 6 bases and J by 5 bases, with 25 bases between the two germline ends. The CDR3 covers 17 residues. The CDR3 spells CASSAHHHSTGGETQYF. Written as DNA, the CDR3 is TGTGCCAGCAGCGCACACCACCACTCGACAGGCGGTGAGACCCAGTACTTC.

This sequence joins TRBV6-5 and TRBJ1-2, with 7 bases lining up with TRBD1. V was clipped by 2 bases and J by 7 bases; unmatched bases: 4. The CDR3 spans 13 residues. The germline gives CDR1 MNHEY, CDR2 SVGAGI. The CDR3: CASSYEGAGGYTF. The CDR3 region has the DNA TGTGCCAGCAGTTACGAGGGGGCAGGTGGCTACACCTTC.

The chain uses TRBV18 and TRBJ1-4; D is undetermined. V lost 3 bases to trimming and J lost 8 bases, with 16 bases between them. In germline, CDR1 is KGHSH, CDR2 LQKENI. The CDR3 is made up of 15 amino acids. The CDR3 nucleotides read TGTGCCAGCTCACCCCCCCGCGCCCCGCGGGAAAAACTGTTTTTT. It specifies CASSPPRAPREKLFF.

V usage is TRBV30 and J usage is TRBJ1-2; 8 bases match TRBD1. This CDR3 region has 14 residues. Germline V gene sequence: CDR1 GTSNPN, CDR2 SVGIG (reference sequence). V trimming: 2 bases; J trimming: 8 bases; junction bases outside the gene matches: 10. The CDR3 bases are TGTGCCTGGAGTACTCGGACAGGGCAGTCGGGCTACACCTTC. Translated, it gives CAWSTRTGQSGYTF.

The chain combines TRBV9 with TRBJ2-3, with D possibly matching TRBD2 (5 bases). The germline gives CDR1 SGDLS, CDR2 YYNGEE. The CDR3 has 14 amino acids. V lost 2 bases to trimming and J lost 6 bases, with 13 bases between them. CDR3 in DNA: TGTGCCAGCAGCGTTGCCTACCGCGGGGATACGCAGTATTTT. It is translated as CASSVAYRGDTQYF.

The chain is built from TRBV30 and TRBJ2-3, with 15 bases identical to TRBD2. This CDR3 region has 16 residues. V was clipped by 5 bases and J by 7 bases; unmatched bases: 10. The germline V gene has CDR1 GTSNPN and CDR2 SVGIG (reference sequence). This CDR3 is CAWGLAGGTHRNTQYF. The CDR3 nucleotides read TGTGCCTGGGGACTAGCGGGGGGGACCCACAGGAATACGCAGTATTTT.